This passage covers 5 T cell receptor beta chains from one sample sequenced in a study of T cell changes during pregnancy in multiple sclerosis. The method was immunoSEQ multiplex PCR; TCRdb's version includes in-frame clones alone and lacks a portion of them. The table includes 90,000 to 100,000 clones, 92% detected once. The input for sequencing was peripheral blood, taken in the first trimester of pregnancy. These TCRs come from a female donor with multiple sclerosis, enrolled in a pregnancy study.

The chain links TRBV19 to TRBJ1-1; D remains ambiguous. Germline V gene sequence: CDR1 LNHDA, CDR2 SQIVND (reference sequence). The V and J ends lost 5 bases and 1 base respectively, with 5 bases between them. CDR3 length: 12 amino acids. This CDR3 reads CASSLPNTEAFF. The CDR3 bases are TGTGCCAGTAGTCTCCCGAACACTGAAGCTTTCTTT. Full variable domain (missing parts from reference TRBV19 and TRBJ1-1): DGGITQSPKYLFRKEGQNVTLSCEQNLNHDAMYWYRQDPGQGLRLIYYSQIVNDFQKGDIAEGYSVSREKKESFPLTVTSAQKNPTAFYLCASSLPNTEAFFGQGTRLTVV.

This clone was seen only a few times. The rearrangement links TRBV19 to TRBJ2-7; TRBD1 aligns across 8 bases. The ends lost 5 bases at V and 9 bases at J; junction bases unmatched: 9. Per germline, CDR1 LNHDA and CDR2 SQIVND (reference sequence). The CDR3 consists of 13 residues. CDR3 sequence reads: CASSPGQGGRQYF. The CDR3 coding sequence is TGTGCCAGTAGTCCCGGACAGGGTGGGAGGCAGTACTTC.

The DNA of the CDR3 is TGTGCCAGCAGTTACAGGGTGGACACTGAAGCTTTCTTT. This encodes CASSYRVDTEAFF. The V call is TRBV27, the J call TRBJ1-1, with a possible D match to TRBD1 (6 bases). Trimming stripped 4 bases from V and 3 bases from J, with 9 bases between. The germline gives CDR1 MNHEY, CDR2 SMNVEV (reference sequence). The CDR3 runs to 13 residues.

A single count supports this clone. This rearrangement joins TRBV5-6 to TRBJ1-2; D not resolved. The CDR3 sequence is 13 residues long. V lost 0 bases and J lost 4, with 7 bases in between. The V gene's germline CDR1 is SGHDT and CDR2 YYEEEE. The CDR3 region is CASSLDMVYGYTF. CDR3 nucleotides: TGTGCCAGCAGCTTGGACATGGTCTATGGCTACACCTTC.

This clone appeared once. The CDR3 nucleotides read TGTGCCAGCTCACCATCTAGCGGGAGAGCAACAGATACGCAGTATTTT. Translated: CASSPSSGRATDTQYF. The chain combines TRBV18 with TRBJ2-3; 10 nucleotides align to TRBD2. The CDR3 consists of 16 residues. Trimming removed 2 bases from V and 3 bases from J; junction bases left unmatched: 5. Germline CDR1 and CDR2: KGHSH and LQKENI.